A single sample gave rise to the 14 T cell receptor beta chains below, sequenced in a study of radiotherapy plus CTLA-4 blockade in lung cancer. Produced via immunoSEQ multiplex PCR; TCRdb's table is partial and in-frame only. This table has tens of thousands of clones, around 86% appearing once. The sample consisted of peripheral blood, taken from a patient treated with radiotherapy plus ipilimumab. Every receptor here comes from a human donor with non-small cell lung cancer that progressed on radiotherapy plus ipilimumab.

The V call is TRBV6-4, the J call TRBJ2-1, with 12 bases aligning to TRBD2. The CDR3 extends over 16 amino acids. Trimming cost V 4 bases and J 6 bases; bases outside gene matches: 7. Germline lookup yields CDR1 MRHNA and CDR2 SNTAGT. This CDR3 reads CASSVSLAGGLNEQFF. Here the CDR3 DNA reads TGTGCCAGCAGTGTTTCACTAGCGGGGGGCCTCAATGAGCAGTTCTTC.

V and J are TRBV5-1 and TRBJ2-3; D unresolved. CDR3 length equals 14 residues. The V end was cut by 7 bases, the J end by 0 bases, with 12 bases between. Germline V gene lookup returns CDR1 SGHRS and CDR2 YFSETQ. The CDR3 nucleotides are TGCGCCAGCGCCCTGGCAACTAGCACAGATACGCAGTATTTT. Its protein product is CASALATSTDTQYF. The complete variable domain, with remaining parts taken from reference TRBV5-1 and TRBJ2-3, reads KAGVTQTPRYLIKTRGQQVTLSCSPISGHRSVSWYQQTPGQGLQFLFEYFSETQRNKGNFPGRFSGRQFSNSRSEMNVSTLELGDSALYLCASALATSTDTQYFGPGTRLTVL.

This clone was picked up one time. The chain's CDR3 is CASSQDRTEWETQYF. CDR3 nucleotide sequence: TGCGCCAGCAGCCAAGATCGGACAGAATGGGAGACCCAGTACTTC. The rearrangement links TRBV4-3 to TRBJ2-5; tentative D call: TRBD1 (6 bases). V gave up 0 bases and J gave up 5 bases, with 13 bases separating them. Looked up from germline, CDR1 is LGHNA and CDR2 is YSLEER. The CDR3 has 15 amino acids.

Here the CDR3 reads CSPQRLHEQFF. CDR3 nucleotides: TGCAGCCCTCAGCGGCTACACGAGCAGTTCTTC. The rearrangement links TRBV20-1 to TRBJ2-1; tentative D call: TRBD2 (5 bases). The germline gives CDR1 DFQATT, CDR2 SNEGSKA (reference sequence). This CDR3 is built from 11 residues.

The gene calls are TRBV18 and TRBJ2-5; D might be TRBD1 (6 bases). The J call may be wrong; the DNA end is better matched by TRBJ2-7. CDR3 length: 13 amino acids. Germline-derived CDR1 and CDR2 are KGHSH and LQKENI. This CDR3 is CASSLTGSYEQYF. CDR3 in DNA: TGTGCCAGCTCATTGACAGGATCCTACGAGCAGTACTTC.

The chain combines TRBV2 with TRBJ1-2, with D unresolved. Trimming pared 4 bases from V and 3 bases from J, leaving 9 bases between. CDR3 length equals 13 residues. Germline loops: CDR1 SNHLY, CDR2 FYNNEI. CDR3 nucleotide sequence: TGTGCCAGCAGTGCGACACGTTACTATGGCTACACCTTC. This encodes CASSATRYYGYTF.

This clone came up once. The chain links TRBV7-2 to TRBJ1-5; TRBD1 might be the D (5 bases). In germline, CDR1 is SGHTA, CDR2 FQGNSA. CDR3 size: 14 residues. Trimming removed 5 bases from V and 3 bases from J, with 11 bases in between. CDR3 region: CASSQGGYNQPQHF. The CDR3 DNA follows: TGTGCCAGCAGCCAGGGAGGGTACAATCAGCCCCAGCATTTT.

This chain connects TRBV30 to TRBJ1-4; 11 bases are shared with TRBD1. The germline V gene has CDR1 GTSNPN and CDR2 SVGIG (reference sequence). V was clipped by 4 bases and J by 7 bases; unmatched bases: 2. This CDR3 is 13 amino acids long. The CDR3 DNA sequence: TGTGCCTGGAAGGGACAGGGGGTTGAAAAACTGTTTTTT. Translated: CAWKGQGVEKLFF.

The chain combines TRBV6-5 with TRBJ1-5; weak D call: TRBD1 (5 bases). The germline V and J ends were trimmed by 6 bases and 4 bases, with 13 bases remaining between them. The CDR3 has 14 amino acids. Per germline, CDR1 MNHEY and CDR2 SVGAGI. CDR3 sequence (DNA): TGTGCCAGCAGCCGTTTAGGGGTAAATCAGCCCCAGCATTTT. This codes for CASSRLGVNQPQHF.

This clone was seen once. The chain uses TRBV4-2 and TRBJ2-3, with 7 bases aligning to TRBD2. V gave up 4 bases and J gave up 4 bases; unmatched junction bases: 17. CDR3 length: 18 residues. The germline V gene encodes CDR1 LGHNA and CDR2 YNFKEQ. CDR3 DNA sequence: TGTGCCAGCAGCCCCACGAAGTTTAGTGGGAGGGGAGCAGATACGCAGTATTTT. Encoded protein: CASSPTKFSGRGADTQYF.

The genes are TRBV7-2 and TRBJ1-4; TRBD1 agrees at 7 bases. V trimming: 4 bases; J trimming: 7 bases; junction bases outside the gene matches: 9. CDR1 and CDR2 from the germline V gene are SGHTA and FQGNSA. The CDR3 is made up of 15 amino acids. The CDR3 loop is CASSSQQGTAEKLFF. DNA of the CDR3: TGTGCCAGCAGCTCTCAACAGGGGACGGCTGAAAAACTGTTTTTT.

The CDR3 loop reads CASSQSTGRIYEQYF. The DNA of the CDR3 is TGCGCCAGCAGCCAGTCGACAGGGCGAATCTACGAGCAGTACTTC. V usage is TRBV4-3 and J usage is TRBJ2-7; the match to TRBD1 covers 7 bases. The ends lost 3 bases at V and 3 bases at J; junction bases unmatched: 8. Looked up from germline, CDR1 is LGHNA and CDR2 is YSLEER. This CDR3 is 15 amino acids long.

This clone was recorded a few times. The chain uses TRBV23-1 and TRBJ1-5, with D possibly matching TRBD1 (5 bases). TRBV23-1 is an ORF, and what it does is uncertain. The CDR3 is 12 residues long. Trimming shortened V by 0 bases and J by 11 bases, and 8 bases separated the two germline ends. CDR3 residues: CASSQSRGAQHF. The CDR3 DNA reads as TGCGCCAGCAGTCAATCCCGGGGGGCCCAGCATTTT.

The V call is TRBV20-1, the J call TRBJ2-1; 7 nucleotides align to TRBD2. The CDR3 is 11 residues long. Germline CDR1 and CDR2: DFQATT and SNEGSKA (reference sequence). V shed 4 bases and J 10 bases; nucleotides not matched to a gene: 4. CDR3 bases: TGCAGTGCTATCTCTAGCGGCGAGCAGTTCTTC. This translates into CSAISSGEQFF.